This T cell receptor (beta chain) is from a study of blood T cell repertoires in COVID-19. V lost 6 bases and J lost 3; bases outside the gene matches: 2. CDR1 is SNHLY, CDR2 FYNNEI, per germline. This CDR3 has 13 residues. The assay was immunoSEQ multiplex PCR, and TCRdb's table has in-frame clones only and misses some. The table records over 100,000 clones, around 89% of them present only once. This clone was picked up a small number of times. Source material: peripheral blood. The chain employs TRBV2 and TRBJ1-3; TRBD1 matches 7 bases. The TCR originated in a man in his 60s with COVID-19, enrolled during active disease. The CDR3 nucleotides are TGTGCCAGCAGGGGGGACAGTGGAAACACCATATATTTT. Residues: CASRGDSGNTIYF.